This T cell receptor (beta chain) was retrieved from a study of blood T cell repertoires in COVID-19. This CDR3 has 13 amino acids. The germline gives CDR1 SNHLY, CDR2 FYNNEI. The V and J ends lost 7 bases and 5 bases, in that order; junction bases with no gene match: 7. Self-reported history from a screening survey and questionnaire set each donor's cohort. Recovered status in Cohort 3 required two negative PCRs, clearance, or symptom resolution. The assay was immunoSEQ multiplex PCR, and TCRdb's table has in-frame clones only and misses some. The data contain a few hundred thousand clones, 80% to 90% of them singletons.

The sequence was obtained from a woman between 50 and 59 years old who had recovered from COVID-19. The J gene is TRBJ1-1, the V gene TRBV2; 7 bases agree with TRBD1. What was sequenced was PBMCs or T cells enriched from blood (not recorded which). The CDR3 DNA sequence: TGTGCCAGCAAAAAAGGGGGCGGGACTGAAGCTTTCTTT. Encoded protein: CASKKGGGTEAFF.